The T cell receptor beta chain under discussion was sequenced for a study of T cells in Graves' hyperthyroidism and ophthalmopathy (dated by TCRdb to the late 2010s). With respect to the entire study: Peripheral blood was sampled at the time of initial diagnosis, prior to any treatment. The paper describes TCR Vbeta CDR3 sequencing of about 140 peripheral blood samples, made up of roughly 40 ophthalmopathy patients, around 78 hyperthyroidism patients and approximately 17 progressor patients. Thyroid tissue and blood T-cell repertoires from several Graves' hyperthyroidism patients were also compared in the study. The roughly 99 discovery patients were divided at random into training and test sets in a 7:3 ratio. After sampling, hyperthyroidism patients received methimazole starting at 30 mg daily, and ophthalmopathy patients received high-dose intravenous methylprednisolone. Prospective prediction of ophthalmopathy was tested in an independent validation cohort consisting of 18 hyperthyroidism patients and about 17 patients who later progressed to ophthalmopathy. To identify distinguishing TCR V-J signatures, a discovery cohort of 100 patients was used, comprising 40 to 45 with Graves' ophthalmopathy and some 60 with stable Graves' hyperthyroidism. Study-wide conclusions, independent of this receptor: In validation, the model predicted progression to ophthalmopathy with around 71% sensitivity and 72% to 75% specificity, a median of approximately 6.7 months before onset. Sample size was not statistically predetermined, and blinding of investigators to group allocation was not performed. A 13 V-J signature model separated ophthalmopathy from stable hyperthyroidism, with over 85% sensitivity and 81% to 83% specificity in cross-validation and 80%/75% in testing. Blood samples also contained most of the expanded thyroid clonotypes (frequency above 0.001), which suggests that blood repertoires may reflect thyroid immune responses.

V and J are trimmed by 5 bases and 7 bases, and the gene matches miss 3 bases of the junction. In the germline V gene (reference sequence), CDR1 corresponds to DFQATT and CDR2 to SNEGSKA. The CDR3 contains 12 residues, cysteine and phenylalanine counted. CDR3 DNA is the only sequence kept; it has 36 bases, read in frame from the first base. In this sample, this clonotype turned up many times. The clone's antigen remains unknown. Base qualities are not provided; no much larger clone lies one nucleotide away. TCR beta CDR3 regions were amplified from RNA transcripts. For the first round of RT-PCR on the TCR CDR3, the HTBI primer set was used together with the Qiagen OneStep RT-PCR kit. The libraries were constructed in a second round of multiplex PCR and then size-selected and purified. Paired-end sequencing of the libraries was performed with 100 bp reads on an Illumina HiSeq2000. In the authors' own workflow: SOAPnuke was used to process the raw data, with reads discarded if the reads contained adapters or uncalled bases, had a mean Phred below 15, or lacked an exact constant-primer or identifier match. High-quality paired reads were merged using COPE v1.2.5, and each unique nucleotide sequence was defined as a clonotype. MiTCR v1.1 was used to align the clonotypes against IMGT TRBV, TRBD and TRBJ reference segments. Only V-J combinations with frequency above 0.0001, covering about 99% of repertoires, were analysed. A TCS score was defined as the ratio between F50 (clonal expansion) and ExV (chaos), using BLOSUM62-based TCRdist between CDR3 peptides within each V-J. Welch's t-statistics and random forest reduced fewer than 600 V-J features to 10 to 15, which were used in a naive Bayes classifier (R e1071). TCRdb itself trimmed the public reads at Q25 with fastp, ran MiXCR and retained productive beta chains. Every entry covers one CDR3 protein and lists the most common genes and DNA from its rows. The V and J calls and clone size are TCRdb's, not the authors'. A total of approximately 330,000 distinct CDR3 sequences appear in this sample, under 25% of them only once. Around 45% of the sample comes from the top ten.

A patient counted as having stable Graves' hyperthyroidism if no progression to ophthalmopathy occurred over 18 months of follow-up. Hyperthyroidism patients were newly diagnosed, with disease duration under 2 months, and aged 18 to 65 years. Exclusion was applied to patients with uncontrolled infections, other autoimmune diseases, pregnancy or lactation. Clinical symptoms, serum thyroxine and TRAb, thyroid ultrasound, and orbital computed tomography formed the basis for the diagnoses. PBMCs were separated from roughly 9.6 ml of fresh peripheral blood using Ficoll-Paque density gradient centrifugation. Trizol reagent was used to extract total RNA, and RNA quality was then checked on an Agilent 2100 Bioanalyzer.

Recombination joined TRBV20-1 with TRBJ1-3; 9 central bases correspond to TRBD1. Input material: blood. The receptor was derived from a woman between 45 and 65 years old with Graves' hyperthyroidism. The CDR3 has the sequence CSAGGQGNTIYF. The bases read TGCAGTGCTGGAGGACAGGGGAACACCATATATTTT.